This T cell receptor beta chain originates from a study of cytomegalovirus exposure and HLA in healthy donors. The wider study: A prior analysis found 90 million to 120 million unique TCR beta sequences from around 180 million T cells.

The PCR was carried out with 60 Vbeta primers and 13 Jbeta primers. TCRdb's table, derived via immunoSEQ multiplex PCR, lists solely in-frame clones and lacks some. The table includes under 200,000 clones, more than 60% detected once. Findings and limits, study-wide: In a later analysis, V- and J-gene trimming of beta chains associated with a DCLRE1C missense variant, replicated independently.

Looked up from germline, CDR1 is SNHLY and CDR2 is FYNNEI. This CDR3 contains 12 residues. The V gene lost 7 bases and the J gene lost 8 bases, with 12 bases spanning the gap. Concerning this clone itself: Its antigen is undetermined.

This chain connects TRBV2 to TRBJ2-1; tentatively, D is TRBD1 (6 bases). The sample was PBMCs. The clonotype originates from a middle-aged man in good health and CMV-seronegative. In DNA, the CDR3 is TGTGCCAGCAAACAGGGTCGGGATGAGCAGTTCTTC. Translated, it gives CASKQGRDEQFF.